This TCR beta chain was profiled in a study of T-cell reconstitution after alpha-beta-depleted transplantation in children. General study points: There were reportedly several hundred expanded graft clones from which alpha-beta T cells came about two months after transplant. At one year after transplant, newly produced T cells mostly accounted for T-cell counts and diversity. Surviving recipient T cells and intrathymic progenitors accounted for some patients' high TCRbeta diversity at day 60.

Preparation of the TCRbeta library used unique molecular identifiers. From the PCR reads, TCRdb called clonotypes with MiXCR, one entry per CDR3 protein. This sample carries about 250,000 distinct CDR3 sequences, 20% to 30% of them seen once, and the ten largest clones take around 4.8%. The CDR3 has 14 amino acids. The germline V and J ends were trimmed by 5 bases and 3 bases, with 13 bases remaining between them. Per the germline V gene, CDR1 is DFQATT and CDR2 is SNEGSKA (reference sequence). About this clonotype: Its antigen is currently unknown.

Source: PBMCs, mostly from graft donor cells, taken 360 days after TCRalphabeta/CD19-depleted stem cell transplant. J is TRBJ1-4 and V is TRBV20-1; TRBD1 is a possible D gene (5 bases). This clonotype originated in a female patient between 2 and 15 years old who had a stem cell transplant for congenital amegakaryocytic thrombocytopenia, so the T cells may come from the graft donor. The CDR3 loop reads CSAPGGWPNEKLFF. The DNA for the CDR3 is TGCAGTGCTCCCGGGGGTTGGCCTAATGAAAAACTGTTTTTT.